This T cell receptor beta chain was retrieved from a study of blood T cell repertoires in COVID-19. The CDR3 covers 13 residues. The germline gives CDR1 SGHVS, CDR2 FNYEAQ. Trimming stripped 2 bases from V and 10 bases from J, with 12 bases between. The protocol was immunoSEQ multiplex PCR, while the TCRdb copy is restricted to in-frame clones and leaves out a portion. The sample lists 90,000 or so clones; 70% to 90% were seen once. Sequencing was done on a sample of peripheral blood. The rearrangement links TRBV7-6 to TRBJ2-1, with D tentatively TRBD2 (7 bases). The receptor's source is a man aged 55 to 70 with acute or convalescent COVID-19. The chain's CDR3 is CASSLKGGGEQFF. CDR3 bases: TGTGCCAGCAGCTTAAAAGGGGGGGGAGAGCAGTTCTTC.